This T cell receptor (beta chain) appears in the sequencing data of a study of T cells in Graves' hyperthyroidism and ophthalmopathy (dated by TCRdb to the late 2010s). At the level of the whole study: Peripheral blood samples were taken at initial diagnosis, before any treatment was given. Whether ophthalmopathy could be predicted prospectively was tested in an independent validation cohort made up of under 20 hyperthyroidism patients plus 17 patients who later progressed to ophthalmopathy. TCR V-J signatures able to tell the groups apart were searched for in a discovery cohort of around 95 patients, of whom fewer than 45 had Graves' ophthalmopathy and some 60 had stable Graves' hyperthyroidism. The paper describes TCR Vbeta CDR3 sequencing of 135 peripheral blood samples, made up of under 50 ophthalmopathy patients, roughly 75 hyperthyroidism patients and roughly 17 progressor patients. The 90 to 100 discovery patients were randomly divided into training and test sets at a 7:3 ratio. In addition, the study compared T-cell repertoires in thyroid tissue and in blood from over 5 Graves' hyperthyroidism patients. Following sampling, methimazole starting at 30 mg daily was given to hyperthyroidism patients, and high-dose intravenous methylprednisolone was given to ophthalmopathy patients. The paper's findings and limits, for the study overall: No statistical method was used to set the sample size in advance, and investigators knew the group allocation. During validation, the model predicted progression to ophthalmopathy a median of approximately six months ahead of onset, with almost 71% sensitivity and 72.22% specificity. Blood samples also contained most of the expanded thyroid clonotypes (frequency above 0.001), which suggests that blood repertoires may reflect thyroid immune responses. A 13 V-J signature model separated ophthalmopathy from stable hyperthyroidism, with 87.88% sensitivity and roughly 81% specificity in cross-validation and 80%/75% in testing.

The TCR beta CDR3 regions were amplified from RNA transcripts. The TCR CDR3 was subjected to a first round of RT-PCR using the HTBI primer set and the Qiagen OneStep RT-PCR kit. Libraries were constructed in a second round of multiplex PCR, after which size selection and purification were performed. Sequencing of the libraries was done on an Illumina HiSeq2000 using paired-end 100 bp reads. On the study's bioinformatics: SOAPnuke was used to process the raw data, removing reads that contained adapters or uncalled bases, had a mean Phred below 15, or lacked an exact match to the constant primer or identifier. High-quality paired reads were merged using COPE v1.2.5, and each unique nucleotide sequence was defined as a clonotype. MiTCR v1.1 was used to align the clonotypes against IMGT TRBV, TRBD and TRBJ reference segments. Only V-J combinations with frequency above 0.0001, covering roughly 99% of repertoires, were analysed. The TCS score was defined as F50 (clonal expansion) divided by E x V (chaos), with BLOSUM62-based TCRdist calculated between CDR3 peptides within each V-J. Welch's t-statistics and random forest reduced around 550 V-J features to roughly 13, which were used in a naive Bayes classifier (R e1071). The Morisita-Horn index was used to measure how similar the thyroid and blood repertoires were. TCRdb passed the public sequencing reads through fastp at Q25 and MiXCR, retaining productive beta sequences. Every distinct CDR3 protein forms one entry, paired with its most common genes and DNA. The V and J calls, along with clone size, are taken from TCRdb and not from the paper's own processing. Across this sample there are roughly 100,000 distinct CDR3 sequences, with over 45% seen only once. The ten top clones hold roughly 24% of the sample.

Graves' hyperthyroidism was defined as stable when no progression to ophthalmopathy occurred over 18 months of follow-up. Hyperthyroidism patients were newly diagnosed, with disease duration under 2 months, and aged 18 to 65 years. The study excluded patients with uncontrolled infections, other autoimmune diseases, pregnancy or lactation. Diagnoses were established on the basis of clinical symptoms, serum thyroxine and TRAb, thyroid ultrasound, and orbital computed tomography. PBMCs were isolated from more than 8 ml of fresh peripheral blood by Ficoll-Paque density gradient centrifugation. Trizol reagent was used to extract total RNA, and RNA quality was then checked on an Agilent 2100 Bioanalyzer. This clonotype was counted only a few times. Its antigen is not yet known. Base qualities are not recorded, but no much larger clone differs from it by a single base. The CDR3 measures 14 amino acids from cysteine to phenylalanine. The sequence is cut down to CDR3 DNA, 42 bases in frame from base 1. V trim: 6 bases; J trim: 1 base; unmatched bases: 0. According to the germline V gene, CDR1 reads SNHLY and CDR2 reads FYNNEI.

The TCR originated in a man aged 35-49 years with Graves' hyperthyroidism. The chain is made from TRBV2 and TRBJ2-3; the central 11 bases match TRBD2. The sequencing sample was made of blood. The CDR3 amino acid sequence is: CASRTSGGTDTQYF. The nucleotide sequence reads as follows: TGTGCCAGCAGGACTAGCGGGGGCACAGATACGCAGTATTTT.